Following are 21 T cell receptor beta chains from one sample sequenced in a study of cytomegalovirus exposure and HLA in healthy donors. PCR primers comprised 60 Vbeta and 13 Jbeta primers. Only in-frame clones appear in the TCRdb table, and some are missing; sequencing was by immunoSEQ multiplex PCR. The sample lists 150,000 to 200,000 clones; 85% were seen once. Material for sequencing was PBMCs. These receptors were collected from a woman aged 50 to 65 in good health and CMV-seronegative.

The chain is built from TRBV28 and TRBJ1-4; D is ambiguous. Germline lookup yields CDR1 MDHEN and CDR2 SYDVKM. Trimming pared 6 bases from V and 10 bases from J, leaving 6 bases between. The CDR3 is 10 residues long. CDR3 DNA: TGTGCCAGCAGGGGCTCAAAACTGTTTTTT. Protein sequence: CASRGSKLFF.

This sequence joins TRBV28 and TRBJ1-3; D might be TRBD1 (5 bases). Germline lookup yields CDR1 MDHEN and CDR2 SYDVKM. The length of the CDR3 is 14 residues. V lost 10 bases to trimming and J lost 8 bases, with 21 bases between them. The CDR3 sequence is CATVLPGSGDTIYF. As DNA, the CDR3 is TGTGCCACCGTACTCCCGGGATCGGGGGACACCATATATTTT.

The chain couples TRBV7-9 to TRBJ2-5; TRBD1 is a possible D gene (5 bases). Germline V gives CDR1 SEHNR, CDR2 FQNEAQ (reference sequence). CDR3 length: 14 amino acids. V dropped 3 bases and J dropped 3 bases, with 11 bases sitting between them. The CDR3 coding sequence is TGTGCCAGCAGCTTCTCCGCAGGGAAAGAGACCCAGTACTTC. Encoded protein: CASSFSAGKETQYF.

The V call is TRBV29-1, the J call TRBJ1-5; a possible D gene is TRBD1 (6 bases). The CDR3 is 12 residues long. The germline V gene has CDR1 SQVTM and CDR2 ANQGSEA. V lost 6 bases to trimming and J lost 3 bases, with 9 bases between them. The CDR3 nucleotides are TGCAGCGTCGGACAGAACAATCAGCCCCAGCATTTT. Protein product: CSVGQNNQPQHF.

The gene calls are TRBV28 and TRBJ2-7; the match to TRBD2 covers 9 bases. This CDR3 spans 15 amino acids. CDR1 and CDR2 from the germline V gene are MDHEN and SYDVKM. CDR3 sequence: CAITKGTSNFYEQYF. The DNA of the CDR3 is TGTGCGATAACTAAAGGGACTAGCAATTTCTACGAGCAGTACTTC.

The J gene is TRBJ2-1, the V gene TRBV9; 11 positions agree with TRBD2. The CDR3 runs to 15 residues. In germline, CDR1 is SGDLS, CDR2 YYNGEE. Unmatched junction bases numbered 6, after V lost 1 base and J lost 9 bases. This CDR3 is CASSVLAGGLSEQFF. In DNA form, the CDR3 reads TGTGCCAGCAGCGTATTAGCGGGAGGGCTCAGTGAGCAGTTCTTC.

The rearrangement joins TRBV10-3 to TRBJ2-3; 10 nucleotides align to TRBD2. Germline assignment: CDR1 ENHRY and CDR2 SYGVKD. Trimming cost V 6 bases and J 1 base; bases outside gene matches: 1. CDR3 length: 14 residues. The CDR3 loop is CAIRGLAGTDTQYF. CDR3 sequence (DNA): TGTGCCATCAGAGGACTAGCGGGCACAGATACGCAGTATTTT.

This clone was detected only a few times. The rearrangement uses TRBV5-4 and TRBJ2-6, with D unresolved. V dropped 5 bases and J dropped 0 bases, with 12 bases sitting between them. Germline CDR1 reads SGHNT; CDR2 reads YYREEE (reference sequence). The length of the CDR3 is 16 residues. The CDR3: CASRGRETSGANVLTF. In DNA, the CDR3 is TGTGCCAGCAGGGGCAGAGAGACCTCTGGGGCCAACGTCCTGACTTTC.

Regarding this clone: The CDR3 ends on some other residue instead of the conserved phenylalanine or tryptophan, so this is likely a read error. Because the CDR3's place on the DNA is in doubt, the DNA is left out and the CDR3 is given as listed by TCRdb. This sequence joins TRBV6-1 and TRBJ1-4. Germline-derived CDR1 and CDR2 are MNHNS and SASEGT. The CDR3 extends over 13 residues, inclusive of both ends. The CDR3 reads CASSNNDRWDWTG.

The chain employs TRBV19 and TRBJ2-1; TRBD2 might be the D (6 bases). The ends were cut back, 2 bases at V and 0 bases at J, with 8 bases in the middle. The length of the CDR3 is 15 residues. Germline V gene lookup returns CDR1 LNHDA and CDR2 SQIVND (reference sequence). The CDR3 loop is CASSIWRGSYNEQFF. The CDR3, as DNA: TGTGCCAGTAGTATATGGCGGGGCTCCTACAATGAGCAGTTCTTC.

The CDR3 loop reads CASSKVGTGAYEQYF. Here the CDR3 DNA reads TGTGCCAGCTCGAAGGTCGGGACAGGGGCCTACGAGCAGTACTTC. V is TRBV11-3 and J is TRBJ2-7; 10 positions agree with TRBD1. V was pared by 8 bases and J by 2 bases, with 9 bases of the junction left unmatched. The CDR3 is made up of 15 amino acids. The germline CDR1 and CDR2 sequences are SGHNT and YENEEA.

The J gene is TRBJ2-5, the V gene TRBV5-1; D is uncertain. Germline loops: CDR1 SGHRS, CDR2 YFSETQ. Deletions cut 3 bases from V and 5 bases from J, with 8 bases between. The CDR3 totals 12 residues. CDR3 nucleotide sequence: TGCGCCAGCAGCTCCTTCGGGGAGACCCAGTACTTC. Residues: CASSSFGETQYF.

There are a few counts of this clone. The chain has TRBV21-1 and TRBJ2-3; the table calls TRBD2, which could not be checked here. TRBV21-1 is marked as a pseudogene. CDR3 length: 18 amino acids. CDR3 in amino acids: CASSNVRQRESHTDTQYF. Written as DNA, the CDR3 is TGTGCCAGCAGCAACGTCCGTCAGCGGGAGAGCCACACAGATACGCAGTATTTT.

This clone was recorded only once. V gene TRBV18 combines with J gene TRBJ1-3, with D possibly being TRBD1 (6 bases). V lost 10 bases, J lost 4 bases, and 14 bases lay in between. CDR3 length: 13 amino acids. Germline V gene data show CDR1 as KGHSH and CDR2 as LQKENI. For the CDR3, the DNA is TGTGCCACCCTCCAAGGGGGAGGAAACACCATATATTTT. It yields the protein CATLQGGGNTIYF. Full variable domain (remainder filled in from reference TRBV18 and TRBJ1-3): NAGVMQNPRHLVRRRGQEARLRCSPMKGHSHVYWYRQLPEEGLKFMVYLQKENIIDESGMPKERFSAEFPKEGPSILRIQQVVRGDSAAYFCATLQGGGNTIYFGEGSWLTVV.

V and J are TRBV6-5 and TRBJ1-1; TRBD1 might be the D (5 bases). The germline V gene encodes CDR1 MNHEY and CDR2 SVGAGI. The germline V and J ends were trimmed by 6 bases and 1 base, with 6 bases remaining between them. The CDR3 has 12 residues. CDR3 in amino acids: CASRRGNTEAFF. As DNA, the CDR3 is TGTGCCAGCAGAAGGGGGAACACTGAAGCTTTCTTT.

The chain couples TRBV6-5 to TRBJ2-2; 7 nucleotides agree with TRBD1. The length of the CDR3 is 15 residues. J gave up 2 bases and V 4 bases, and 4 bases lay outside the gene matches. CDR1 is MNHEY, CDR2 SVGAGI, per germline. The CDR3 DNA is TGTGCCAGCAGTTTAGACAGGGTAAACACCGGGGAGCTGTTTTTT. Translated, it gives CASSLDRVNTGELFF.

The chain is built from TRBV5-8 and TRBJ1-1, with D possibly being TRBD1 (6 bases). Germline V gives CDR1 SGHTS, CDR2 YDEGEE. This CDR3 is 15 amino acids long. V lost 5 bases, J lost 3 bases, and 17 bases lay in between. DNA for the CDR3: TGTGCCAGCAGGCGTCCCGGGACAAGGCACACTGAAGCTTTCTTT. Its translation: CASRRPGTRHTEAFF.

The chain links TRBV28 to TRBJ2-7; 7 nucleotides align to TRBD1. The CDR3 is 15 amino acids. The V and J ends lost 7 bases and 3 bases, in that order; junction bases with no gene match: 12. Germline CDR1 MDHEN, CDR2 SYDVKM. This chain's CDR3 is CASNHAGTVDYEQYF. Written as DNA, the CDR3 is TGTGCCAGCAACCATGCCGGGACAGTAGACTACGAGCAGTACTTC.

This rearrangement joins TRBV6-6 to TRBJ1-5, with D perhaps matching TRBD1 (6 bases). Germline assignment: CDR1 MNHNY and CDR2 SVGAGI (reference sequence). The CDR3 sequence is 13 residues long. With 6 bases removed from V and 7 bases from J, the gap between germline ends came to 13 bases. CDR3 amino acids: CASSLGGDQPQHF. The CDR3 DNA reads TGTGCCAGCAGCCTAGGGGGGGACCAGCCCCAGCATTTT.

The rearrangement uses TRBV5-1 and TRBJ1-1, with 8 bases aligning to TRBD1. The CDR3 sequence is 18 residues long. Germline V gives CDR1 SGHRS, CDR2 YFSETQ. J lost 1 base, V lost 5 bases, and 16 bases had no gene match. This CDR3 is CASRYFPGQAPSNTEAFF. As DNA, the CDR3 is TGCGCCAGCAGATACTTTCCGGGACAGGCCCCTTCGAACACTGAAGCTTTCTTT.

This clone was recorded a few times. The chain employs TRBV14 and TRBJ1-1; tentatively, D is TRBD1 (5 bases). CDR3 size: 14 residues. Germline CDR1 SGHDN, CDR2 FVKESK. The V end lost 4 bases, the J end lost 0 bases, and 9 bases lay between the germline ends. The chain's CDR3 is CASSLAGMNTEAFF. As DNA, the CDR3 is TGTGCCAGCAGCCTTGCAGGGATGAACACTGAAGCTTTCTTT.